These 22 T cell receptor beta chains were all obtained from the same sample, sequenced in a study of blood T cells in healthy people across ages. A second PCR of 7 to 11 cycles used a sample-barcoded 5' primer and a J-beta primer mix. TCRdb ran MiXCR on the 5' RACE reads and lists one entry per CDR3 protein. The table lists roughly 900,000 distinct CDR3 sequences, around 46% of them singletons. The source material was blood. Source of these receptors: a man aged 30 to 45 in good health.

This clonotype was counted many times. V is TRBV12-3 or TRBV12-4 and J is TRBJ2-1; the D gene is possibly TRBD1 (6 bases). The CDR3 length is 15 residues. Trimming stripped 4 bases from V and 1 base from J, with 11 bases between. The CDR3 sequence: CASSSVQGSYNEQFF. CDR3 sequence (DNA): TGTGCCAGCAGTTCGGTCCAGGGGTCCTACAATGAGCAGTTCTTC.

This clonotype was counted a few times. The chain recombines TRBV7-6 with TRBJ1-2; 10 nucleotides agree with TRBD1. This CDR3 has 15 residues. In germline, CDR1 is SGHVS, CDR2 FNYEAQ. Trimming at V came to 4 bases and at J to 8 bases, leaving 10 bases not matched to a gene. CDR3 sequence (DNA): TGTGCCAGCAGCTCCGGACAGGGGGGGATAGAGGGCTACACCTTC. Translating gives CASSSGQGGIEGYTF.

CDR3 residues: CASRLVRADTQYF. The CDR3 DNA sequence: TGTGCCAGCAGACTCGTCAGGGCCGATACGCAGTATTTT. The chain links TRBV12-3 or TRBV12-4 to TRBJ2-3; maybe TRBD1 (5 bases). The V end was cut by 6 bases, the J end by 6 bases, with 13 bases between. The CDR3 extends over 13 amino acids.

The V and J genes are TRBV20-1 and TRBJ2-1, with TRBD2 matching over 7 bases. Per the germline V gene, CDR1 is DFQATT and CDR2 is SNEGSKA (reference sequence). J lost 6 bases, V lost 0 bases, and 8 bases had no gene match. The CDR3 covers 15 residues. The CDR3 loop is CSARDYSGVCNEQFF. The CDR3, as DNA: TGCAGTGCTAGAGATTACAGCGGGGTGTGCAATGAGCAGTTCTTC.

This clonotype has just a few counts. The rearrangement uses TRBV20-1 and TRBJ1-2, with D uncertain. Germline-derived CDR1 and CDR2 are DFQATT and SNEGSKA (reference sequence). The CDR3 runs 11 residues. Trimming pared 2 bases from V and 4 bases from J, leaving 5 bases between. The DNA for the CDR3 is TGCAGTGCTAGATTCAGCTATGGCTACACCTTC. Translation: CSARFSYGYTF.

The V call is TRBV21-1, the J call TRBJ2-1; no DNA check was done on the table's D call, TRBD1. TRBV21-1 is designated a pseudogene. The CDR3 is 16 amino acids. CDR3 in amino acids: CASSMAGGFIYNEQFF. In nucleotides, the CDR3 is TGTGCCAGCAGCATGGCAGGGGGCTTCATTTACAATGAGCAGTTCTTC.

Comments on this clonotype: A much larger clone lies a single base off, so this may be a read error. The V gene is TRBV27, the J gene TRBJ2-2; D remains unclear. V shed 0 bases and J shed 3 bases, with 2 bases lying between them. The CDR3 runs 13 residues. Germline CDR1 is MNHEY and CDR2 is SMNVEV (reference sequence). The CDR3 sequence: CASSLSHTGELFF. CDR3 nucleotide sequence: TGTGCCAGCAGTTTATCGCACACCGGGGAGCTGTTTTTT.

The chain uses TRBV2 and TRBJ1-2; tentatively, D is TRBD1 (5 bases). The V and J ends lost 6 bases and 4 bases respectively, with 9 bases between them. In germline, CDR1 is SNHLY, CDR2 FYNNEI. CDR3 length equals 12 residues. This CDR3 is CASREGPYGYTF. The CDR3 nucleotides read TGTGCCAGCAGGGAGGGGCCCTATGGCTACACCTTC.

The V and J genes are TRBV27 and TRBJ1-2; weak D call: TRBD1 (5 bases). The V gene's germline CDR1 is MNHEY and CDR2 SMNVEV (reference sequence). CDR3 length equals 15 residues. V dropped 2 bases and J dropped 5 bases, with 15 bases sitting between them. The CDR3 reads CASSLTPGGVYGYTF. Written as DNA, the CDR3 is TGTGCCAGCAGTTTAACCCCGGGGGGGGTTTATGGCTACACCTTC.

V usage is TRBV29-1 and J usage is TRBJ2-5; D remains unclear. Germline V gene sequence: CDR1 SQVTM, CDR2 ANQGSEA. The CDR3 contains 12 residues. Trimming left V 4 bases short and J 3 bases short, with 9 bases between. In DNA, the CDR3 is TGCAGCGTTGTGAGTCTGGAAGAGACCCAGTACTTC. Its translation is CSVVSLEETQYF.

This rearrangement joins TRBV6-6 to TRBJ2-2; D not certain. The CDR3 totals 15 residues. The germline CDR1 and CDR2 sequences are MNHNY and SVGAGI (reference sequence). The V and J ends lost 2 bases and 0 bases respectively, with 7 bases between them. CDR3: CASSYGQANTGELFF. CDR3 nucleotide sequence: TGTGCCAGCAGTTACGGCCAGGCGAACACCGGGGAGCTGTTTTTT.

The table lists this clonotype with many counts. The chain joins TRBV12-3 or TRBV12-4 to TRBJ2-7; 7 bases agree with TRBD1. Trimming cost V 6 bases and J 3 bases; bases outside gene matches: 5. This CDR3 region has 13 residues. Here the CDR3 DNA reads TGTGCCAGCAGAAGGGACAGCGACTACGAGCAGTACTTC. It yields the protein CASRRDSDYEQYF.

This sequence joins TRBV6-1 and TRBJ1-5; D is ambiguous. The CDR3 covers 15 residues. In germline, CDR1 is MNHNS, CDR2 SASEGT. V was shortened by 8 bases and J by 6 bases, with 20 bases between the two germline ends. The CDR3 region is CASRYGAGGIQPQHF. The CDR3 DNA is TGTGCCAGCCGATATGGTGCGGGAGGGATTCAGCCCCAGCATTTT.

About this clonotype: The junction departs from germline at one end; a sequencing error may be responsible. CDR3 sequence reads: CASSQQAGRSIDTQYF. Written as DNA, the CDR3 is TGCGCCAGCAGCCAACAGGCGGGGCGCAGCATAGATACGCAGTATTTT. The rearrangement uses TRBV4-1 and TRBJ2-3, with a possible D match to TRBD2 (6 bases). The length of the CDR3 is 16 residues. Germline V gene data show CDR1 as MGHRA and CDR2 as YSYEKL.

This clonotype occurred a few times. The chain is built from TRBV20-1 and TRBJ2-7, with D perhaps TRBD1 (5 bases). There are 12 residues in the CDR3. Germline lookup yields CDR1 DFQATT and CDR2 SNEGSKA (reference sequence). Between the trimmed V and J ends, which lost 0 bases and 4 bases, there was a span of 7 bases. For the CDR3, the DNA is TGCAGTGCTAGAGATGGGGCTTACGAGCAGTACTTC. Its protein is CSARDGAYEQYF.

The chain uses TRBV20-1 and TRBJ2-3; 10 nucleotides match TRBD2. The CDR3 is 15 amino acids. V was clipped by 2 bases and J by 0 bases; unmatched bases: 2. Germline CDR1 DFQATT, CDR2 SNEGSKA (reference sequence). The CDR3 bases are TGCAGTGCTAGAACTAGCGGGGCTAGCACAGATACGCAGTATTTT. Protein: CSARTSGASTDTQYF.

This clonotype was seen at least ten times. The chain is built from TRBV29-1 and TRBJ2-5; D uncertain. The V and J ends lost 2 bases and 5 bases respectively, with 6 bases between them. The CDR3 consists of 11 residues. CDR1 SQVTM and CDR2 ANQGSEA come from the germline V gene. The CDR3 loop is CSVEQFETQYF. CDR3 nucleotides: TGCAGCGTTGAACAGTTCGAGACCCAGTACTTC.

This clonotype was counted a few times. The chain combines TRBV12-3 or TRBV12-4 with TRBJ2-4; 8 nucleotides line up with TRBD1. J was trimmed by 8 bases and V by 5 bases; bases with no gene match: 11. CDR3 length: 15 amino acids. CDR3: CASSASGGGGDIQYF. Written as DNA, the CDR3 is TGTGCCAGCAGTGCCTCAGGGGGCGGCGGAGACATTCAGTACTTC.

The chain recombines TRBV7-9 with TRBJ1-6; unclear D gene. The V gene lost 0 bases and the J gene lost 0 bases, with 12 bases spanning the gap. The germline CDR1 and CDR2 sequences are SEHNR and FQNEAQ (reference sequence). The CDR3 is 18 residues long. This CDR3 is CASSLAGRMSSYNSPLHF. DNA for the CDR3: TGTGCCAGCAGCTTAGCCGGGCGCATGAGCTCCTATAATTCACCCCTCCACTTT.

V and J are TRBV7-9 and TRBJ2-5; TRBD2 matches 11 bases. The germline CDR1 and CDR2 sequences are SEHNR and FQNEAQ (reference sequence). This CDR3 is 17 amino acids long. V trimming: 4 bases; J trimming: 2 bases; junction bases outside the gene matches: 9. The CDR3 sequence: CASSSTVAGGWQETQYF. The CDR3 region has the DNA TGTGCCAGCAGCTCGACCGTAGCGGGGGGGTGGCAAGAGACCCAGTACTTC.

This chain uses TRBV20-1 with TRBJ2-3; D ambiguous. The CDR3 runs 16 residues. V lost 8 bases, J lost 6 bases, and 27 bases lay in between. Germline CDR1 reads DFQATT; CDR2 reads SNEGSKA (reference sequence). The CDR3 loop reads CSTAIGIVQGRDTQYF. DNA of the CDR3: TGCAGTACTGCCATAGGGATAGTACAAGGAAGGGATACGCAGTATTTT.

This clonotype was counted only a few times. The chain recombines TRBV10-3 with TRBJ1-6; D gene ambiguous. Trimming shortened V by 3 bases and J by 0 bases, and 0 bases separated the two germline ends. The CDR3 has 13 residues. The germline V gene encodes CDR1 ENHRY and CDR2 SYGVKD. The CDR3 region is CAISDSYNSPLHF. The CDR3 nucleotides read TGTGCCATCAGTGACTCCTATAATTCACCCCTCCACTTT.